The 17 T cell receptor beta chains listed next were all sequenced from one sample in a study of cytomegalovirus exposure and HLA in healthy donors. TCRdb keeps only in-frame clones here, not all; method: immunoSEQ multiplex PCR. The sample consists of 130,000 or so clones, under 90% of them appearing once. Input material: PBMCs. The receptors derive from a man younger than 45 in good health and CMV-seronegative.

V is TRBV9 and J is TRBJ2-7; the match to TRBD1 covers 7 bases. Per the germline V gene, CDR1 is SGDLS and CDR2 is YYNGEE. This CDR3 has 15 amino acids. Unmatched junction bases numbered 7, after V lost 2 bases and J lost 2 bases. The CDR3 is CASSVSNRGTYEQYF. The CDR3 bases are TGTGCCAGCAGCGTCTCCAACAGGGGAACCTACGAGCAGTACTTC.

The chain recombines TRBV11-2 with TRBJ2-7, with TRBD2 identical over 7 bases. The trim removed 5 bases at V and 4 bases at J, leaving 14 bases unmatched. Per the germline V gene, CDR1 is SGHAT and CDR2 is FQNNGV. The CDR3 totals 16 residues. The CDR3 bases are TGTGCCAGCAGCCGCGGGGAGGGGATGAAATATTACGAGCAGTACTTC. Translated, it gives CASSRGEGMKYYEQYF. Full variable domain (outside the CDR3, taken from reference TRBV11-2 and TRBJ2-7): EAGVAQSPRYKIIEKRQSVAFWCNPISGHATLYWYQQILGQGPKLLIQFQNNGVVDDSQLPKDRFSAERLKGVDSTLKIQPAKLEDSAVYLCASSRGEGMKYYEQYFGPGTRLTVT.

CDR3 amino acids: CASSQDRGNNQPQHF. CDR3 in DNA: TGCGCCAGCAGCCAAGATAGGGGAAACAATCAGCCCCAGCATTTT. The chain joins TRBV4-3 to TRBJ1-5; possible D gene TRBD1, 5 bases. This CDR3 has 15 amino acids. CDR1 and CDR2 (germline): LGHNA, YSLEER. Trimming removed 0 bases from V and 3 bases from J, with 9 bases in between.

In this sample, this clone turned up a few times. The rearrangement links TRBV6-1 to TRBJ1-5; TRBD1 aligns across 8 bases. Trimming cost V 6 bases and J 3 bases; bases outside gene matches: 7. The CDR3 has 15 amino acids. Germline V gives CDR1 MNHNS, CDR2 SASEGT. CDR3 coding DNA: TGTGCCAGCAGCGTGGGACAGGTCCCCAATCAGCCCCAGCATTTT. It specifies CASSVGQVPNQPQHF.

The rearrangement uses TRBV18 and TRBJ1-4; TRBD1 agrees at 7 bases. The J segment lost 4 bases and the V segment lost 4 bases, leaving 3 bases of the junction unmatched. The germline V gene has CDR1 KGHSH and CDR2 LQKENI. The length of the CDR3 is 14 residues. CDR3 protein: CASSLGTVNEKLFF. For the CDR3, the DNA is TGTGCCAGCTCACTTGGGACAGTTAATGAAAAACTGTTTTTT.

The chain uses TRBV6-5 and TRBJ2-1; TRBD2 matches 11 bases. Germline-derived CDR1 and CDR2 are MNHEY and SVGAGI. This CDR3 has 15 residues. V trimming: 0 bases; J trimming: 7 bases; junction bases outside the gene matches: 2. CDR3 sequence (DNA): TGTGCCAGCAGTTACTCTAGCGGGGGGGCAAATGAGCAGTTCTTC. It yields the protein CASSYSSGGANEQFF.

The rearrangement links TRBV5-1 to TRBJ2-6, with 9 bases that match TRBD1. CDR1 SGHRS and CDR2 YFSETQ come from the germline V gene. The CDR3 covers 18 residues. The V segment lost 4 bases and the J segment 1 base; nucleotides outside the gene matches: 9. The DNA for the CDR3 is TGCGCCAGCAGCGGAAGGACAGGGGAGAAGTCTGGGGCCAACGTCCTGACTTTC. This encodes CASSGRTGEKSGANVLTF.

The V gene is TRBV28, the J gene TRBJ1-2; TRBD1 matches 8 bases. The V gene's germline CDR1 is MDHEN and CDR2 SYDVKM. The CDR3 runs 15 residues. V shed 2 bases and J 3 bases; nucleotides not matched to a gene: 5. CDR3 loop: CASSLGDRGYYGYTF. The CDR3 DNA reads TGTGCCAGCAGTTTAGGAGACAGGGGTTACTATGGCTACACCTTC.

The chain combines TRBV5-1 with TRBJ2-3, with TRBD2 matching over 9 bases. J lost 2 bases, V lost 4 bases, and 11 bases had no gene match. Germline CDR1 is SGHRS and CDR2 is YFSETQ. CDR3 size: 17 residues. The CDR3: CASSPEGLAGNTDTQYF. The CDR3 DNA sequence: TGCGCCAGCAGCCCCGAGGGACTAGCCGGAAACACAGATACGCAGTATTTT.

The CDR3 region is CASSTPRTGYNSPLHF. The DNA of the CDR3 is TGTGCCAGCAGCACCCCAAGGACAGGGTATAATTCACCCCTCCACTTT. V usage is TRBV7-9 and J usage is TRBJ1-6, with 8 bases identical to TRBD1. Germline CDR1 reads SEHNR; CDR2 reads FQNEAQ (reference sequence). V was pared by 5 bases and J by 4 bases, with 7 bases of the junction left unmatched. The length of the CDR3 is 16 residues.

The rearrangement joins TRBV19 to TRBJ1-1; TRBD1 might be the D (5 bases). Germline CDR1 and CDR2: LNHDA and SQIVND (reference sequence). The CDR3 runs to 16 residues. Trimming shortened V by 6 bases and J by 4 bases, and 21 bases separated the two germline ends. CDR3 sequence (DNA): TGTGCCAGTAGCACCTCTGGCTTCAGAAGGGGCACTGAAGCTTTCTTT. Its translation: CASSTSGFRRGTEAFF. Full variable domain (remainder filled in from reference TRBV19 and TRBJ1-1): DGGITQSPKYLFRKEGQNVTLSCEQNLNHDAMYWYRQDPGQGLRLIYYSQIVNDFQKGDIAEGYSVSREKKESFPLTVTSAQKNPTAFYLCASSTSGFRRGTEAFFGQGTRLTVV.

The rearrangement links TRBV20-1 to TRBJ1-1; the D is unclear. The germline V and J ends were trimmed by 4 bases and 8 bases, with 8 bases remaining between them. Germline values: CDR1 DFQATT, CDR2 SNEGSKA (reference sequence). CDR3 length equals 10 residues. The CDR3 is CSATEQEAFF. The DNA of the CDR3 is TGCAGTGCTACGGAGCAGGAAGCTTTCTTT.

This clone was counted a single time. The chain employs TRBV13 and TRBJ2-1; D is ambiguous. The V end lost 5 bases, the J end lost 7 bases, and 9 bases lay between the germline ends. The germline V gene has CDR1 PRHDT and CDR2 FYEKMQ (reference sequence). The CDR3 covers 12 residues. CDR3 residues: CASSDRLNEQFF. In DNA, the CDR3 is TGTGCCAGCAGCGACCGACTTAATGAGCAGTTCTTC.

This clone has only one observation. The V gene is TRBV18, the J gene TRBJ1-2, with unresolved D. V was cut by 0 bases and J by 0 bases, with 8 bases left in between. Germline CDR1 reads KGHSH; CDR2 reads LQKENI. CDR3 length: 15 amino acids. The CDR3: CASSPPSQSNYGYTF. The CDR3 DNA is TGTGCCAGCTCACCACCGTCGCAGTCTAACTATGGCTACACCTTC.

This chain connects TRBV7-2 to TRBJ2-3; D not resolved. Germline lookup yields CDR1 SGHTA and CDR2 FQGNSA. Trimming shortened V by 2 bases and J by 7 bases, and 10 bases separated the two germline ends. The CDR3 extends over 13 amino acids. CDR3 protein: CASSLFGSNTQYF. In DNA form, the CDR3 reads TGTGCCAGCAGCTTATTCGGGTCGAATACGCAGTATTTT. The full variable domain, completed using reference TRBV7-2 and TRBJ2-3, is GAGVSQSPSNKVTEKGKDVELRCDPISGHTALYWYRQSLGQGLEFLIYFQGNSAPDKSGLPSDRFSAERTGGSVSTLTIQRTQQEDSAVYLCASSLFGSNTQYFGPGTRLTVL.

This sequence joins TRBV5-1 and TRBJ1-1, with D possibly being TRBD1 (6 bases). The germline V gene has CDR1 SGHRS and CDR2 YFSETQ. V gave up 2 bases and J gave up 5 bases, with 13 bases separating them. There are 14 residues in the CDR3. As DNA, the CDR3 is TGCGCCAGCAGCTTACGAGGGGGAGGGACTGAAGCTTTCTTT. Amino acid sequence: CASSLRGGGTEAFF.

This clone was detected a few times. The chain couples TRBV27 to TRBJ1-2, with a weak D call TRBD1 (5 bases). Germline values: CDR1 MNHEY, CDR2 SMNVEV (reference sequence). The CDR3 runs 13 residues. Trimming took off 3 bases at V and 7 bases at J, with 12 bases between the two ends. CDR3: CASSFRVASGYTF. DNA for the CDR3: TGTGCCAGCAGTTTCAGGGTAGCTAGTGGCTACACCTTC.